The following is a T cell receptor (beta chain) sequence with its context. The sample is drawn from a study of control samples from healthy donors and cancer patients. Clones were read by immunoSEQ multiplex PCR, and TCRdb kept only the in-frame ones, dropping some. The table has 150,000 to 200,000 clones, roughly 89% seen once; the top ten hold 12%. This TCR came from a man aged 25 to 40 in good health. The sequenced material came from blood.

The CDR3 sequence is CASSPQGGLSSTEAFF. DNA for the CDR3: TGCGCCAGCAGCCCGCAGGGGGGGCTTTCGAGCACTGAAGCTTTCTTT. The genes are TRBV5-1 and TRBJ1-1, with 7 bases that match TRBD1. This CDR3 spans 16 amino acids. Germline lookup yields CDR1 SGHRS and CDR2 YFSETQ. Unmatched junction bases numbered 13, after V lost 4 bases and J lost 4 bases.